This TCR beta chain was recovered during a study of blood T cell repertoires in COVID-19. About the study: Specimens from acute and convalescent COVID-19 originated in the United States, Italy and Spain. T cells, B-cell-depleted T cells, or PBMCs provided the cDNA or gDNA that served as material.

CDR3 length equals 14 residues. V was trimmed by 5 bases and J by 6 bases, leaving 17 bases between them. CDR1 LNHNV and CDR2 YYDKDF come from the germline V gene (reference sequence). During active infection, Seattle patients enrolled and were then monitored through disease. Only in-frame clones appear in the TCRdb table, and some are missing; sequencing was by immunoSEQ multiplex PCR. The sample includes under 95,000 clones, about 89% seen only once; the top ten take 2.6%. The receptor's source is a man in his fifties or sixties with COVID-19, enrolled during active disease. The source material was peripheral blood. The chain uses TRBV15 and TRBJ2-7; D unresolved. The CDR3 bases are TGTGCCACCAGCCCTTCCGTTCAGGCGCTCGAGCAGTACGTC. Translated: CATSPSVQALEQYV.